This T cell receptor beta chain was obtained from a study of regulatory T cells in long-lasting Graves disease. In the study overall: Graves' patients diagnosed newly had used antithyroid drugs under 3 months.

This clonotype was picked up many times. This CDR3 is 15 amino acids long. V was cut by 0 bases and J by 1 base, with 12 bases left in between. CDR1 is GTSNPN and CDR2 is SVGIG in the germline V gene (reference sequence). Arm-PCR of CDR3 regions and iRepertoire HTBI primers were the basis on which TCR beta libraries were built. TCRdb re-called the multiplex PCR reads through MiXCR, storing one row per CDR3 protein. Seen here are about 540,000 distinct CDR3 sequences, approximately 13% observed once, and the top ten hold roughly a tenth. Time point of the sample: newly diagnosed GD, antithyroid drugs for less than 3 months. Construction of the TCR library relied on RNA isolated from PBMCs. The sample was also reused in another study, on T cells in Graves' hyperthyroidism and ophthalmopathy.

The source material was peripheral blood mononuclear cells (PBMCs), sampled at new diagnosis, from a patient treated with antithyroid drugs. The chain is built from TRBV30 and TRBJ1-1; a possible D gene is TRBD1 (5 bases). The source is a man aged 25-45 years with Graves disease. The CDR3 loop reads CAWSVKGTGNTEAFF. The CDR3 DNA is TGTGCCTGGAGTGTTAAAGGGACGGGGAACACTGAAGCTTTCTTT.